What follows is one TCR beta chain and its context. Antigen specificity is unknown. This sample is part of a study of blood T cells in healthy people across ages. The CDR3 totals 16 residues. Per germline, CDR1 SGHRS and CDR2 YFSETQ. V lost 0 bases, J lost 1 base, and 12 bases lay in between. The authors ran a second PCR of roughly 7 to 11 cycles using a sample-barcoded 5' primer and a J-beta primer mix. A 12-random-nucleotide template-switch adaptor tagged each cDNA molecule. TCRdb redid the calling of the 5' RACE reads with MiXCR, one entry per CDR3 protein. The sample lists hundreds of thousands of distinct CDR3 sequences, around 42% seen once, with around 21% in the top ten. Study results and limitations: Strong correlation existed between TCR beta diversity and naive T cell percentage.

This TCR was recovered from a man aged 55-75 years in good health. What was sequenced was blood. The V and J genes are TRBV5-1 and TRBJ2-3; D gene ambiguous. CDR3: CASSLGGQSRTDTQYF. DNA of the CDR3: TGCGCCAGCAGCTTGGGCGGTCAGAGCCGCACAGATACGCAGTATTTT.